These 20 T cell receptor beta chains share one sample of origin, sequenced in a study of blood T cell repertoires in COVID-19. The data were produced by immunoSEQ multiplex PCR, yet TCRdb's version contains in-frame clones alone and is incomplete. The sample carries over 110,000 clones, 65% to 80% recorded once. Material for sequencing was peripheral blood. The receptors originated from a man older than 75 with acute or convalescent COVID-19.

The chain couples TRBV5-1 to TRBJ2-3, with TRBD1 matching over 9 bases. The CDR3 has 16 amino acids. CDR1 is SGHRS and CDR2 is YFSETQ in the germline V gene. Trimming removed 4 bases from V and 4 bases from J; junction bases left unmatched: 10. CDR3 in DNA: TGCGCCAGCAGCCCAAATAGACAGGGGGGCCCAGATACGCAGTATTTT. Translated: CASSPNRQGGPDTQYF.

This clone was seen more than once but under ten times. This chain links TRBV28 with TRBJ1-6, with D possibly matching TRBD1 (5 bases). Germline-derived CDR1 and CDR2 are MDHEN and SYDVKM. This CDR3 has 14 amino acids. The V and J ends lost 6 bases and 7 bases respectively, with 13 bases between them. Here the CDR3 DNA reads TGTGCCAGCAGGGTGGACCACAGGAATTCACCCCTCCACTTT. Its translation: CASRVDHRNSPLHF. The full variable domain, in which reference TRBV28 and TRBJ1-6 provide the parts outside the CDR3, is DVKVTQSSRYLVKRTGEKVFLECVQDMDHENMFWYRQDPGLGLRLIYFSYDVKMKEKGDIPEGYSVSREKKERFSLILESASTNQTSMYLCASRVDHRNSPLHFGNGTRLTVT.

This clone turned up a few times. This CDR3 reads CASSKSLPSSNTEAFF. DNA for the CDR3: TGTGCCAGCAGCAAATCTCTCCCCAGTTCGAACACTGAAGCTTTCTTT. The chain uses TRBV21-1 and TRBJ1-1; the table's D gene call, TRBD1, was not cross checked with the DNA. TRBV21-1 is classified as a pseudogene. CDR3 length equals 16 residues.

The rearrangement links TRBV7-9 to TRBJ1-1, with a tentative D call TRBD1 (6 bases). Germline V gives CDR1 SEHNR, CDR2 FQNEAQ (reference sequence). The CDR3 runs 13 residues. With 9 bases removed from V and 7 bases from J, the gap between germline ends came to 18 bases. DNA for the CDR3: TGTGCCAGTGCTGATGGGGGCTATTTTGAAGCTTTCTTT. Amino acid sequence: CASADGGYFEAFF.

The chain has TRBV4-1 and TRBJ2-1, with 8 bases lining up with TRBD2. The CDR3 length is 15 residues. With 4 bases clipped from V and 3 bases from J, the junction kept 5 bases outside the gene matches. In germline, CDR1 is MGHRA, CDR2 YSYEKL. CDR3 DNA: TGCGCCAGCAGCCTTTCCGGGACTAGCTACAATGAGCAGTTCTTC. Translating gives CASSLSGTSYNEQFF.

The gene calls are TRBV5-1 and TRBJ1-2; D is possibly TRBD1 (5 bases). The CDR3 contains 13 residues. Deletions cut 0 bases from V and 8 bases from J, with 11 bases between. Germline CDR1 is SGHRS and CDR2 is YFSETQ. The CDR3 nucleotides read TGCGCCAGCAGCTTGGACAGGATAAGGGGCTACACCTTC. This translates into CASSLDRIRGYTF.

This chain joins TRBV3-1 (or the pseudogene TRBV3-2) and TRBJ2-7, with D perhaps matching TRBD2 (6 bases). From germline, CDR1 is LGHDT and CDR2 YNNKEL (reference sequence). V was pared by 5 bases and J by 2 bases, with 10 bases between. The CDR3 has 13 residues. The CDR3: CASSAGYPYEQYF. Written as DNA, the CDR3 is TGTGCCAGCAGCGCGGGGTACCCCTACGAGCAGTACTTC.

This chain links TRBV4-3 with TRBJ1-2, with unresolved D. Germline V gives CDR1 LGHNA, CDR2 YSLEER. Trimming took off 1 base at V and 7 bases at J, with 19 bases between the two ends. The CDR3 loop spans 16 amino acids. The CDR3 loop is CASSQVQAAAMGGYTF. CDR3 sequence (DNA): TGCGCCAGCAGCCAAGTCCAGGCAGCCGCAATGGGTGGCTACACCTTC.

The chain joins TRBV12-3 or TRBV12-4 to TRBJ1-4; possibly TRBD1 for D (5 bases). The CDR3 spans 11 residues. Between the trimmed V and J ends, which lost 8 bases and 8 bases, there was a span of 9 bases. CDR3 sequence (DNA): TGTGCCAGCCGCGGGGGGGAAAAACTGTTTTTT. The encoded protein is CASRGGEKLFF.

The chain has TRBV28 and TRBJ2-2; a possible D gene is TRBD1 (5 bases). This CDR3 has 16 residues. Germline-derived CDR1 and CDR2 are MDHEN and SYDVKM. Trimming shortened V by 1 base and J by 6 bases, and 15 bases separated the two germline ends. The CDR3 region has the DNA TGTGCCAGCAGTTTATACCCAGGGAACGGCCCCGGGGAGCTGTTTTTT. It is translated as CASSLYPGNGPGELFF. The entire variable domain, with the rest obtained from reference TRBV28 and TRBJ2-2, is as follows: DVKVTQSSRYLVKRTGEKVFLECVQDMDHENMFWYRQDPGLGLRLIYFSYDVKMKEKGDIPEGYSVSREKKERFSLILESASTNQTSMYLCASSLYPGNGPGELFFGEGSRLTVL.

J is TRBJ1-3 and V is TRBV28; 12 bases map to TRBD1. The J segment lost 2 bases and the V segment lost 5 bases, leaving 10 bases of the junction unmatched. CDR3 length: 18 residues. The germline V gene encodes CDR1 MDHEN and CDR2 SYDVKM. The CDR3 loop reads CASSPNRWDRGPGNTIYF. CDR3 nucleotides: TGTGCCAGCAGTCCCAACCGTTGGGACAGGGGGCCTGGAAACACCATATATTTT.

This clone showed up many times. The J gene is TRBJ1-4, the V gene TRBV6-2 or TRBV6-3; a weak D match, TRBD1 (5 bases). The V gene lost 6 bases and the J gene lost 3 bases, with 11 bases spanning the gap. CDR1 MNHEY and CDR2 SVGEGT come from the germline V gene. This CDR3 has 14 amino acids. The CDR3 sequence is CASSSGQANEKLFF. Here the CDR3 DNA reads TGTGCCAGCAGCTCAGGGCAGGCTAATGAAAAACTGTTTTTT.

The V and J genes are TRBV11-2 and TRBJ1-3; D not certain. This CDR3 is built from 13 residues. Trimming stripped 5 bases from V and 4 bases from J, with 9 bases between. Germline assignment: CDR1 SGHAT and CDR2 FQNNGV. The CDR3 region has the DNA TGTGCCAGCAGCCCGCGGCGGGGAAACACCATATATTTT. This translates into CASSPRRGNTIYF.

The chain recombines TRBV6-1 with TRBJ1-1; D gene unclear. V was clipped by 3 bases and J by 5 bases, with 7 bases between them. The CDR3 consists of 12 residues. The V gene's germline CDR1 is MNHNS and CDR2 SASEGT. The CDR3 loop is CASSDWETEAFF. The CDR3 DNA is TGTGCCAGCAGTGATTGGGAGACTGAAGCTTTCTTT.

CDR3 in amino acids: CASSLLAGASYEQYF. The CDR3 DNA reads as TGTGCCAGCAGTTTACTAGCGGGGGCCTCCTACGAGCAGTACTTC. The genes are TRBV2 and TRBJ2-7, with 11 bases fitting TRBD2. The V gene end was trimmed by 5 bases and the J gene end by 0 bases; junction bases not matched to a gene: 3. The CDR3 is 15 amino acids. Germline V gene data show CDR1 as SNHLY and CDR2 as FYNNEI.

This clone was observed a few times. CDR3: CASKQGARNGYTF. The DNA of the CDR3 is TGTGCCAGCAAACAGGGGGCGCGAAATGGCTACACCTTC. The chain uses TRBV3-1 (or the pseudogene TRBV3-2) and TRBJ1-2; TRBD1 aligns across 9 bases. Trimming took 7 bases from V and 6 from J; bases not matched to a gene: 6. The germline V gene has CDR1 LGHDT and CDR2 YNNKEL (reference sequence). CDR3 size: 13 residues.

The CDR3 DNA follows: TGCGCCAGCAGCTTGGGGACAGGGCTAAATCAGCCCCAGCATTTT. It yields the protein CASSLGTGLNQPQHF. The chain combines TRBV5-1 with TRBJ1-5, with 8 bases aligning to TRBD1. The J segment lost 4 bases and the V segment lost 0 bases, leaving 3 bases of the junction unmatched. This CDR3 has 15 amino acids. Germline V lookup: CDR1 SGHRS, CDR2 YFSETQ.

This CDR3 reads CASSLETTDTQYF. The CDR3 DNA reads as TGTGCCAGCAGCTTAGAGACAACAGATACGCAGTATTTT. The rearrangement uses TRBV7-3 and TRBJ2-3, with D hard to call. This CDR3 is built from 13 residues. Looked up from germline, CDR1 is SGHTA and CDR2 is FQGTGA. Trimming removed 2 bases from V and 3 bases from J, with 6 bases in between.

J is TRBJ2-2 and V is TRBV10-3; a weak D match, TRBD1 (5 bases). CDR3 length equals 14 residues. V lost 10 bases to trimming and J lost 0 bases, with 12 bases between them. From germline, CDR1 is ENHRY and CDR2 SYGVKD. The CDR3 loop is CATAGIANTGELFF. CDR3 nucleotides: TGTGCCACCGCAGGGATCGCGAACACCGGGGAGCTGTTTTTT.

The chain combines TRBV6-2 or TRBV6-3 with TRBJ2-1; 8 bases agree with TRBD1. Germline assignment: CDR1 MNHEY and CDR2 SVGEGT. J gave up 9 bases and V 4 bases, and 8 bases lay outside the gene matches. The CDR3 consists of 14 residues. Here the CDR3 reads CASSSGTGSFEQFF. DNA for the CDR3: TGTGCCAGCAGTTCTGGGACAGGCTCATTTGAGCAGTTCTTC.